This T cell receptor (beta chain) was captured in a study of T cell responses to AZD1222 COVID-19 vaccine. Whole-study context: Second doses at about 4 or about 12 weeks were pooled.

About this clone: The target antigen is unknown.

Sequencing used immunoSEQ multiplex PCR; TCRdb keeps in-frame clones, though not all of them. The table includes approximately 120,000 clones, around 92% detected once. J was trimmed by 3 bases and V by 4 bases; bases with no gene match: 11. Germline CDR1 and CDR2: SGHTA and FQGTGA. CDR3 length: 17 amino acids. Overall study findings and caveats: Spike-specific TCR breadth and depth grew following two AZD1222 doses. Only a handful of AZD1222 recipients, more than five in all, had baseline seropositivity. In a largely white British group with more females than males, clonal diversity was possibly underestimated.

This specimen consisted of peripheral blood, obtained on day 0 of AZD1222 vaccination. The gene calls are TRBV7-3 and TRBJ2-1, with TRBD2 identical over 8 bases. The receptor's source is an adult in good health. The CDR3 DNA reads TGTGCCAGCAGCTCGGCGGCGGGACTAGGAGGCTACAATGAGCAGTTCTTC. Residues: CASSSAAGLGGYNEQFF. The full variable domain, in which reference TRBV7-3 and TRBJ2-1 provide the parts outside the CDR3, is GAGVSQTPSNKVTEKGKYVELRCDPISGHTALYWYRQSLGQGPEFLIYFQGTGAADDSGLPNDRFFAVRPEGSVSTLKIQRTERGDSAVYLCASSSAAGLGGYNEQFFGPGTRLTVL.